Listed below are T cell receptor beta chains from one sample, sequenced in a study of blood T cell repertoires in COVID-19. Method: immunoSEQ multiplex PCR; TCRdb's copy keeps in-frame clones and lacks some. In the table there are 120,000 or so clones, approximately 84% of which are singletons. The specimen was peripheral blood. The receptors originated from a woman in her thirties who had recovered from COVID-19. The CDR3 runs from the conserved cysteine through the conserved F or W. D genes are given only for firm matches. Size values are once, few and many counts, or a class for expanded clones, and some rows have none.

clone size	D gene	J gene	V gene	CDR3 protein	CDR3 DNA
-	-	TRBJ1-6	TRBV9	CASNAGQGYSPLHF	TGTGCCAGCAATGCAGGGCAGGGGTATTCACCCCTCCACTTT
-	TRBD2	TRBJ2-3	TRBV7-9	CASSRAGLAELSTDTQYF	TGTGCCAGCAGCCGCGCCGGGCTAGCGGAGCTCTCCACAGATACGCAGTATTTT
-	-	TRBJ1-6	TRBV24-1	CATSDLWGDSPLHF	TGTGCCACCAGTGATTTATGGGGGGATTCACCCCTCCACTTT
once	TRBD1	TRBJ2-5	TRBV5-1	CASSSRQGTRETQYF	TGCGCCAGCAGCTCGAGACAGGGAACGAGGGAGACCCAGTACTTC
few	-	TRBJ1-4	TRBV5-4	CASSRGGYNEKLFF	TGTGCCAGCAGTCGTGGCGGCTATAATGAAAAACTGTTTTTT
-	TRBD1	TRBJ1-3	TRBV30	CAWGQGLSGNTIYF	TGTGCCTGGGGACAGGGGCTCTCTGGAAACACCATATATTTT
once	-	TRBJ2-2	TRBV9	CASSVASVPNTGELFF	TGTGCCAGCAGCGTCGCTAGCGTTCCGAACACCGGGGAGCTGTTTTTT
-	-	TRBJ1-2	TRBV5-1	CASSPRTGGDYGYTF	TGCGCCAGCAGCCCCCGGACGGGGGGAGACTATGGCTACACCTTC
-	-	TRBJ1-1	TRBV3-1/TRBV3-2	CASSSQSGINTEAFF	TGTGCCAGCAGCTCCCAATCCGGGATTAACACTGAAGCTTTCTTT
-	TRBD2	TRBJ2-1	TRBV2	CASTHLGGGTLAEQFF	TGTGCCAGCACTCATTTGGGCGGGGGGACCCTAGCTGAGCAGTTCTTC
-	TRBD1	TRBJ1-2	TRBV2	CASRPTGGRWGYTF	TGTGCCAGCAGGCCGACAGGGGGCCGGTGGGGCTACACCTTC
-	TRBD2	TRBJ2-7	TRBV11-2	CASSLELLAGDYEQYF	TGTGCCAGCAGCTTAGAGCTACTAGCGGGGGACTACGAGCAGTACTTC
-	-	TRBJ2-2	TRBV10-3	CAISGPGANTGELFF	TGTGCCATCAGTGGTCCTGGAGCTAACACCGGGGAGCTGTTTTTT
-	TRBD2	TRBJ2-7	TRBV6-5	CASSYGRGYEQYF	TGTGCCAGCAGTTATGGGAGGGGCTACGAGCAGTACTTC
-	-	TRBJ2-1	TRBV5-1	CASGQGGYEQFF	TGCGCCAGCGGTCAGGGGGGATATGAGCAGTTCTTC
-	-	TRBJ2-4	TRBV18	CASSPSAGGNIQYF	TGTGCCAGCTCACCGTCGGCAGGGGGGAACATTCAGTACTTC
-	-	TRBJ2-6	TRBV18	CASSLSRRGSGANVLTF	TGTGCCAGCTCCCTCAGCCGTAGAGGCTCTGGGGCCAACGTCCTGACTTTC
-	TRBD2	TRBJ2-5	TRBV7-3	CASSLTRTSVDQETQYF	TGTGCCAGCAGCTTAACCCGGACTAGCGTAGACCAAGAGACCCAGTACTTC
once	-	TRBJ2-1	TRBV18	CASSPRQSGISSYNEQFF	TGTGCCAGCTCACCGCGGCAATCGGGGATTAGCTCCTACAATGAGCAGTTCTTC
-	-	TRBJ2-2	TRBV5-1	CASSYEGPGELFF	TGCGCCAGCAGCTATGAGGGTCCCGGGGAGCTGTTTTTT
-	TRBD1	TRBJ2-7	TRBV28	CASSIGTGGYEQYF	TGTGCCAGCAGTATTGGGACAGGGGGCTACGAGCAGTACTTC
-	TRBD2	TRBJ2-5	TRBV3-1/TRBV3-2	CASSQNGGRETQYF	TGTGCCAGCAGCCAAAACGGGGGGAGGGAGACCCAGTACTTC
-	-	TRBJ1-2	TRBV5-4	CASSLQVKGAYGYTF	TGTGCCAGCAGCTTACAGGTCAAAGGGGCCTATGGCTACACCTTC
-	TRBD1	TRBJ2-3	TRBV3-1/TRBV3-2	CASSLDRGQTDTQYF	TGTGCCAGCAGCCTGGACAGGGGGCAGACAGATACGCAGTATTTT
-	TRBD2	TRBJ2-1	TRBV2	CASSGTSGLRIVNNEQFF	TGTGCCAGCAGCGGGACTAGCGGGCTCCGAATCGTTAACAATGAGCAGTTCTTC
-	TRBD1	TRBJ1-5	TRBV4-1	CASSQVGTGGNQPQHF	TGCGCCAGCAGCCAAGTTGGCACAGGGGGGAATCAGCCCCAGCATTTT
-	-	TRBJ1-5	TRBV29-1	CSVVVDSNQPQHF	TGCAGCGTTGTCGTAGATAGCAATCAGCCCCAGCATTTT
once	-	TRBJ1-2	TRBV25-1	CASSEWGTGLDYGYTF	TGTGCCAGCAGTGAATGGGGAACAGGGCTCGACTATGGCTACACCTTC
-	TRBD2	TRBJ2-1	TRBV5-1	CASSLKRGETNEQFF	TGCGCCAGCAGCTTGAAGCGGGGCGAGACAAATGAGCAGTTCTTC
-	-	TRBJ1-1	TRBV2	CASTSGVTEAFF	TGTGCCAGCACATCAGGTGTCACTGAAGCTTTCTTT
-	TRBD2	TRBJ2-3	TRBV11-2	CASSFWTSGSKLDTQYF	TGTGCCAGCAGCTTTTGGACTAGCGGGAGTAAACTAGATACGCAGTATTTT
-	TRBD1	TRBJ2-1	TRBV6-5	CASSARDRGWNEQFF	TGTGCCAGCAGCGCCCGGGACAGGGGTTGGAATGAGCAGTTCTTC
-	-	TRBJ1-1	TRBV7-9	CASSLWGNGGSNTEAFF	TGTGCCAGCAGCTTATGGGGTAATGGGGGCTCGAACACTGAAGCTTTCTTT
few	-	TRBJ2-7	TRBV13	CASSHYRDEQYF	TGTGCCAGCAGCCATTACAGAGATGAGCAGTACTTC
-	-	TRBJ1-6	TRBV7-8	CASSPKTAIFYSPLHF	TGTGCCAGCAGCCCAAAGACAGCTATCTTCTATTCACCCCTCCACTTT
-	-	TRBJ2-1	TRBV3-1/TRBV3-2	CASSQESTYYNEQFF	TGTGCCAGCAGCCAAGAATCGACTTACTACAATGAGCAGTTCTTC
-	TRBD2	TRBJ2-2	TRBV11-2	CASSLGLAYTGELFF	TGTGCCAGCAGCCTGGGACTAGCGTACACCGGGGAGCTGTTTTTT
-	-	TRBJ2-7	TRBV3-1/TRBV3-2	CASSLTGVGEQYF	TGTGCCAGCAGCCTGACGGGAGTAGGCGAGCAGTACTTC